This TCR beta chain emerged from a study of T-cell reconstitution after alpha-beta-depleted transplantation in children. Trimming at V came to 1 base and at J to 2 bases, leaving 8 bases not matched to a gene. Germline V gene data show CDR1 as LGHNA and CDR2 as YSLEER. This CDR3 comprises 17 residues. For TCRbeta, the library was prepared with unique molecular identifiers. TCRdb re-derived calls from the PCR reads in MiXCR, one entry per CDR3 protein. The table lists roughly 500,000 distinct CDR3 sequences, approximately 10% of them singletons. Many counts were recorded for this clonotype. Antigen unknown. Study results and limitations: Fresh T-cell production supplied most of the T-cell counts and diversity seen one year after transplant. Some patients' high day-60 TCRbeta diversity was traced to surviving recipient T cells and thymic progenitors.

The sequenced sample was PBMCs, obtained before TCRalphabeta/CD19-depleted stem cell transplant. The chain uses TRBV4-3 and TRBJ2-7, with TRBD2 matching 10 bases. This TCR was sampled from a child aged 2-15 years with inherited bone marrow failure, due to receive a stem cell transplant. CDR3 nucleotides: TGCGCCAGCAGCCAAGCGGGAACTAGCGGGACCCCCTACGAGCAGTACTTC. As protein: CASSQAGTSGTPYEQYF.